The following is a TCR beta chain sequence with its context. No antigen is known for it. Germline V gene data show CDR1 as SGHVS and CDR2 as FQNEAQ. The CDR3 length is 15 residues. The J segment lost 4 bases and the V segment lost 4 bases, leaving 7 bases of the junction unmatched. The data belong to a study of T cell responses to AZD1222 COVID-19 vaccine. Overall study findings and caveats: The donor group comprised mostly white British people and more females; the analysis possibly underestimated clonal diversity. Repertoires in all cases were sampled only once the peak T cell response had passed.

The protocol was immunoSEQ multiplex PCR, while the TCRdb copy is restricted to in-frame clones and leaves out a portion. The repertoire holds under 150,000 clones, with around 91% as singletons. Here the sequenced sample was peripheral blood, taken 28 days after the second AZD1222 dose. This clonotype originated in an adult who received the AZD1222 COVID-19 vaccine. The chain carries TRBV7-8 and TRBJ2-1, with TRBD2 matching 7 bases. The CDR3 DNA reads as TGTGCCAGCAGCTCGACTAGCACCTCTTACAATGAGCAGTTCTTC. Amino acids: CASSSTSTSYNEQFF.